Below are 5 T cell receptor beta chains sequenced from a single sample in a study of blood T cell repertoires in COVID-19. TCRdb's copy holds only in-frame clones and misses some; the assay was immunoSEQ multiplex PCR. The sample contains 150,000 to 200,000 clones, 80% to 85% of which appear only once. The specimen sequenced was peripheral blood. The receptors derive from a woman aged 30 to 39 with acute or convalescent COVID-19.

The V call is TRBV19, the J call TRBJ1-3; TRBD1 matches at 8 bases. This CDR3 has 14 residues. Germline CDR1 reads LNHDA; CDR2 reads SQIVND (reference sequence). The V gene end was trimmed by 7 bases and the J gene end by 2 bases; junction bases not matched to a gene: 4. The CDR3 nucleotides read TGTGCCAGTACTACGACAGGGGCTGGAAACACCATATATTTT. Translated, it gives CASTTTGAGNTIYF.

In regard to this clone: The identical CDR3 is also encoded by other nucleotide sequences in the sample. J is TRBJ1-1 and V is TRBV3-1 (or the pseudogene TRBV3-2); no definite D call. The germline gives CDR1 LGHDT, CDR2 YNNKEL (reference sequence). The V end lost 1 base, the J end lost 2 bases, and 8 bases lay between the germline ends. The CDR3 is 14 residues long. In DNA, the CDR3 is TGTGCCAGCAGCCAAGTCGGGGAAAACACTGAAGCTTTCTTT. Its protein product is CASSQVGENTEAFF.

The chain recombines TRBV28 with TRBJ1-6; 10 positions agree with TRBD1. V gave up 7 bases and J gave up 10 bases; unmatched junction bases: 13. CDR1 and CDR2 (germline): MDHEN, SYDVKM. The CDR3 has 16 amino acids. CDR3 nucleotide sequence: TGTGCCAGCATCGTCGGGACAGGGGAGGTCTGGTCACCCCTCCACTTT. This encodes CASIVGTGEVWSPLHF.

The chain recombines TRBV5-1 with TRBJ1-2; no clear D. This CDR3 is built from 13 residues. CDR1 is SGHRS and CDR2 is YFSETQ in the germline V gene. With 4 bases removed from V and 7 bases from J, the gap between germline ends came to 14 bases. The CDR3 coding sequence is TGCGCCAGCAGCGAGGGCCCCGCAGGTGGCTACACCTTC. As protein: CASSEGPAGGYTF.

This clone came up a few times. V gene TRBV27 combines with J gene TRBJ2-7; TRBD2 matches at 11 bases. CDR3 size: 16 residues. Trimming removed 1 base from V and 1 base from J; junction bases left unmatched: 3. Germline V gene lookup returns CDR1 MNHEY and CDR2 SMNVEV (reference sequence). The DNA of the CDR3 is TGTGCCAGCAGTTTATGGGCTAGCGGGGGGTCCTACGAGCAGTACTTC. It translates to CASSLWASGGSYEQYF.